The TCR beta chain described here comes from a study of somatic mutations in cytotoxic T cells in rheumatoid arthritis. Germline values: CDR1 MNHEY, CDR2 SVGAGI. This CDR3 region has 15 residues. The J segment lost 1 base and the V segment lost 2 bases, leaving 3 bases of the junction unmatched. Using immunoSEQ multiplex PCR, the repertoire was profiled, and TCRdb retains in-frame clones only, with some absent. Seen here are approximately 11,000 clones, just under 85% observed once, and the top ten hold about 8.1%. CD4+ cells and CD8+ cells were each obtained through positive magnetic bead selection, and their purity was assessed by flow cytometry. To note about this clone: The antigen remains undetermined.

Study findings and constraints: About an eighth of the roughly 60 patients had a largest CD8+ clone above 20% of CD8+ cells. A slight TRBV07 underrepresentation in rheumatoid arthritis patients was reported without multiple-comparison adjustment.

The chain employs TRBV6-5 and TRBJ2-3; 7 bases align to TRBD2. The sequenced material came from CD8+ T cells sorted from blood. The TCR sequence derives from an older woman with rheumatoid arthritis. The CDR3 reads CASSYGLAGTDTQYF. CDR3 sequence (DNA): TGTGCCAGCAGTTACGGGCTAGCGGGCACAGATACGCAGTATTTT.